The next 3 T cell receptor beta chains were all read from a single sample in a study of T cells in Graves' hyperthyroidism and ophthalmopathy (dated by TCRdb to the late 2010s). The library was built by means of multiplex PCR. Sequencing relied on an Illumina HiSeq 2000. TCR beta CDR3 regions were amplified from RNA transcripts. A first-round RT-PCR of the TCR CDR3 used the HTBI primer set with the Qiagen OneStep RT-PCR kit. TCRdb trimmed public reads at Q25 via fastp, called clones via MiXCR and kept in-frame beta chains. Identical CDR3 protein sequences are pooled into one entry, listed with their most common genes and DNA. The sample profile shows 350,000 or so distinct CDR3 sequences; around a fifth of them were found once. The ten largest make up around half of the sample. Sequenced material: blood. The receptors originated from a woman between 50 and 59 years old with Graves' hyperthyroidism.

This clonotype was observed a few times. The CDR3, as DNA: TGTGCCAGCTCACCTATGGGACTAGCGGGGATCAATGAGCAGTTCTTC. As protein: CASSPMGLAGINEQFF. This chain connects TRBV18 to TRBJ2-1, with 13 positions matching TRBD2. Losses at the gene ends were 3 bases for V and 6 bases for J; bases not matched to a gene: 5. The CDR3 sequence is 16 residues long. CDR1 is KGHSH, CDR2 LQKENI, per germline. The variable domain in full, completed from reference TRBV18 and TRBJ2-1, reads NAGVMQNPRHLVRRRGQEARLRCSPMKGHSHVYWYRQLPEEGLKFMVYLQKENIIDESGMPKERFSAEFPKEGPSILRIQQVVRGDSAAYFCASSPMGLAGINEQFFGPGTRLTVL.

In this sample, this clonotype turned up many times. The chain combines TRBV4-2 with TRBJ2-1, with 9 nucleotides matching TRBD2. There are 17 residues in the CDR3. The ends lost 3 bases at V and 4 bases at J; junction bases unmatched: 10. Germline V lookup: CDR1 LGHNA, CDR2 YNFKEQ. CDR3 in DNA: TGTGCCAGCAGCCAGATTAGGGCGGGAGGGGGTTACAATGAGCAGTTCTTC. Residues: CASSQIRAGGGYNEQFF.

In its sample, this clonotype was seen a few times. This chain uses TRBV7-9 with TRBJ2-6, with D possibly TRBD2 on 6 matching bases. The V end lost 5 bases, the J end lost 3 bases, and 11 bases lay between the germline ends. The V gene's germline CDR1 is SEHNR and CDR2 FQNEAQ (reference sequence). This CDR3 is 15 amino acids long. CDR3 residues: CASSPWGVGANVLTF. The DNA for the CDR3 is TGTGCCAGCAGCCCCTGGGGGGTTGGGGCCAACGTCCTGACTTTC. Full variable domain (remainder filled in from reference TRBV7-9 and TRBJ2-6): DTGVSQNPRHKITKRGQNVTFRCDPISEHNRLYWYRQTLGQGPEFLTYFQNEAQLEKSRLLSDRFSAERPKGSFSTLEIQRTEQGDSAMYLCASSPWGVGANVLTFGAGSRLTVL.